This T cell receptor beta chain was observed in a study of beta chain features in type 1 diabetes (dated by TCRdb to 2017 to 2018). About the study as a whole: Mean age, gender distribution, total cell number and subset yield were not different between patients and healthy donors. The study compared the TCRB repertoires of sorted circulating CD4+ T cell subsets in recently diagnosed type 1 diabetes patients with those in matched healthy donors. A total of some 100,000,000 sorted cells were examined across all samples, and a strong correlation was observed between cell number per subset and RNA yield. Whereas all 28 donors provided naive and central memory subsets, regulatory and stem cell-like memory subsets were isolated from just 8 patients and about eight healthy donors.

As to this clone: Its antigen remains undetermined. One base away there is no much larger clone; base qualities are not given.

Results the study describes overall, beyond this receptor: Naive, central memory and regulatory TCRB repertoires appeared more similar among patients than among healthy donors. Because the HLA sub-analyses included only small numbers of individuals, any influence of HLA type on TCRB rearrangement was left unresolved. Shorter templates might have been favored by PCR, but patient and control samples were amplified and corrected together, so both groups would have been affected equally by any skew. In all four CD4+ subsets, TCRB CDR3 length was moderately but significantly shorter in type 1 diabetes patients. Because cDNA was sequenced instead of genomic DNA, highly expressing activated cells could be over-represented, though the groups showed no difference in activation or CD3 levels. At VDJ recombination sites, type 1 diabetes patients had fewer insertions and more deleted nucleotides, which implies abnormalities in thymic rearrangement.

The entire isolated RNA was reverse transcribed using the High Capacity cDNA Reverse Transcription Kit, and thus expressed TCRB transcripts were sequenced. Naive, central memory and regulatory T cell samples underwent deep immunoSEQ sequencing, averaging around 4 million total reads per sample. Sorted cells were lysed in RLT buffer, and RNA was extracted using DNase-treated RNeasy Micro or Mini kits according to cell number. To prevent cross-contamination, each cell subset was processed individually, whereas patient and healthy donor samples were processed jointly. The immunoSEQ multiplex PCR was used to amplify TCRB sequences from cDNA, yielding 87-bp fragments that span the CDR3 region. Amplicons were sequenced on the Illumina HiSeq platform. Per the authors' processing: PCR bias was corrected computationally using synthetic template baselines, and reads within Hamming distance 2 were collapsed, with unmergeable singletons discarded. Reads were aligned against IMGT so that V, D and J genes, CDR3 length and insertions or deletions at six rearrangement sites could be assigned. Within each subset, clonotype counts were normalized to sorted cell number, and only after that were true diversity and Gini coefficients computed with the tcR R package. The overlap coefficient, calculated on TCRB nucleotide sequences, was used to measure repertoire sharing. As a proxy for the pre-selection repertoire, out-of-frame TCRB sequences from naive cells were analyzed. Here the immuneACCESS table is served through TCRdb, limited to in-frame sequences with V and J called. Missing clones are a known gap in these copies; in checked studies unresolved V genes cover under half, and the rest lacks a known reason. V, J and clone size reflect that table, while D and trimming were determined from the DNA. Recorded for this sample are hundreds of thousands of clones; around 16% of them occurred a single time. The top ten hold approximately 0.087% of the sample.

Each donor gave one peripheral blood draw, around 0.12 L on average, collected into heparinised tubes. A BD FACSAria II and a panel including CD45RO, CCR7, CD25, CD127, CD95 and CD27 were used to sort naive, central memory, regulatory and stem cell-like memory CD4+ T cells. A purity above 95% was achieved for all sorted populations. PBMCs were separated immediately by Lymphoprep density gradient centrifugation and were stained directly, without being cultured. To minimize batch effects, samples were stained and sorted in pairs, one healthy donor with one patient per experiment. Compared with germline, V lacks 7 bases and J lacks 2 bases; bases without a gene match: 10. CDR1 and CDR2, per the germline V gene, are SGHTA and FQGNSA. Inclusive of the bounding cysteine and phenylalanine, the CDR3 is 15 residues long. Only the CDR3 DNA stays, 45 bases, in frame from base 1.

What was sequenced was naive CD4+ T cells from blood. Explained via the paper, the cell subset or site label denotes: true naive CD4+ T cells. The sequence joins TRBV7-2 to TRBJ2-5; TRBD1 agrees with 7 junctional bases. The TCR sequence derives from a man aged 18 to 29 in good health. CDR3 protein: CASTLRGQSQETQYF. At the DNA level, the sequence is TGTGCCAGCACCCTTCGGGGACAGTCTCAAGAGACCCAGTACTTC.